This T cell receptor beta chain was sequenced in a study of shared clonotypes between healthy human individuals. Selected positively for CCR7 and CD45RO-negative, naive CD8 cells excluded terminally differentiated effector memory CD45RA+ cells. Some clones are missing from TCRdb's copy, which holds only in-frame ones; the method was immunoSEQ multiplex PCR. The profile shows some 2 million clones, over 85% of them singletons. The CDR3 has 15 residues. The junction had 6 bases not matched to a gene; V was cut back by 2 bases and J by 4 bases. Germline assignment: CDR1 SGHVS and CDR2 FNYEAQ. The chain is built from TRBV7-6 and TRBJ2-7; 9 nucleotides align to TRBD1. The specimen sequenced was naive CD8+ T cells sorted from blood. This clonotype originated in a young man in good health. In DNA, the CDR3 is TGTGCCAGCAGCTTATCCTCGGGACAGGGTTACGAGCAGTACTTC. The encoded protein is CASSLSSGQGYEQYF.